Presented here are 30 T cell receptor beta chains from one specimen sequenced in a study of T cell therapy product for transplant patients. Which antigens these TCRs recognize remains unknown. Label interpretation: CMVpp65/IE-1-reactive T cells enriched by IFNgamma capture and expanded in vitro. PBMCs were stimulated for 6 hours with overlapping CMV pp65 and IE-1 peptide pools at 0.5 ug/ml each. Positive selection by IFNgamma secretion assay kept the CMV-stimulated cells that produced IFNgamma. For around 20 days, enriched IFNgamma+ cells were expanded with irradiated autologous feeders and either IL-7/IL-15 or IL-2. TCRdb's copy holds only in-frame clones and misses some; the assay was immunoSEQ multiplex PCR. The sample gives some 250 clones, 60% of which show up once; roughly 96% is in the top ten. The specimen sequenced was a sorted cell population cultured from PBMCs. The receptors were sampled from an adult in good health.

CDR3 bases: TGTGCCAGCGGGGCAGGGAGTCAGCCCCAGCATTTT. Translated: CASGAGSQPQHF. V usage is TRBV5-5 and J usage is TRBJ1-5, with D maybe TRBD1 (5 bases). V was shortened by 7 bases and J by 6 bases, with 11 bases between the two germline ends. This CDR3 has 12 residues. The germline gives CDR1 SGHKS, CDR2 YYEKEE (reference sequence).

The V gene is TRBV7-8, the J gene TRBJ2-1; 11 bases line up with TRBD2. J was trimmed by 4 bases and V by 2 bases; bases with no gene match: 10. Germline V gene lookup returns CDR1 SGHVS and CDR2 FQNEAQ. This CDR3 spans 18 amino acids. The CDR3 loop is CASSLTLIGTSGYNEQFF. CDR3 nucleotides: TGTGCCAGCAGCTTAACGTTAATCGGGACTAGCGGATACAATGAGCAGTTCTTC.

The chain uses TRBV7-2 and TRBJ2-3, with D unclear. This CDR3 region has 13 residues. V dropped 2 bases and J dropped 4 bases, with 7 bases sitting between them. The germline V gene encodes CDR1 SGHTA and CDR2 FQGNSA. The chain's CDR3 is CASSLRRADTQYF. The CDR3 DNA reads as TGTGCCAGCAGCTTAAGGCGCGCAGATACGCAGTATTTT. Variable domain in full (rest from reference TRBV7-2 and TRBJ2-3): GAGVSQSPSNKVTEKGKDVELRCDPISGHTALYWYRQSLGQGLEFLIYFQGNSAPDKSGLPSDRFSAERTGGSVSTLTIQRTQQEDSAVYLCASSLRRADTQYFGPGTRLTVL.

The rearrangement uses TRBV30 and TRBJ1-5; D call uncertain. The CDR3 has 12 residues. V lost 4 bases and J lost 3, with 7 bases in between. Germline V gives CDR1 GTSNPN, CDR2 SVGIG (reference sequence). CDR3 DNA: TGTGCCTGGATACAGTACAATCAGCCCCAGCATTTT. It yields the protein CAWIQYNQPQHF.

This clone was picked up one time. The chain carries TRBV28 and TRBJ2-6; D is undetermined. V was shortened by 5 bases and J by 0 bases, with 8 bases between the two germline ends. The CDR3 covers 15 residues. Germline V lookup: CDR1 MDHEN, CDR2 SYDVKM. The CDR3 sequence: CASSGYVSGANVLTF. CDR3 DNA sequence: TGTGCCAGCAGTGGGTATGTCTCTGGGGCCAACGTCCTGACTTTC.

This clone was detected a few times. The chain is built from TRBV7-7 and TRBJ1-5; a possible D gene is TRBD1 (5 bases). The CDR3 has 12 amino acids. The V gene lost 8 bases and the J gene lost 6 bases, with 11 bases spanning the gap. Germline assignment: CDR1 SSHAT and CDR2 FNYEAQ (reference sequence). CDR3 protein: CASGAGSQPQHF. The CDR3 region has the DNA TGTGCCAGCGGGGCAGGGAGTCAGCCCCAGCATTTT.

V usage is TRBV9 and J usage is TRBJ2-7; 7 bases map to TRBD2. The CDR3 length is 15 residues. V lost 2 bases, J lost 1 base, and 6 bases stayed unmatched. Germline loops: CDR1 SGDLS, CDR2 YYNGEE. DNA of the CDR3: TGTGCCAGCAGCGTGGGGACTACGCTATCCTACGAGCAGTACTTC. This translates into CASSVGTTLSYEQYF.

CDR3 bases: TGTGCCAGCAGCCGATTAGGGGACAGCTCCTACGAGCAGTACTTC. This translates into CASSRLGDSSYEQYF. The chain is built from TRBV7-9 and TRBJ2-7, with 7 positions matching TRBD1. This CDR3 spans 15 amino acids. CDR1 is SEHNR and CDR2 is FQNEAQ in the germline V gene (reference sequence). The trim removed 5 bases at V and 0 bases at J, leaving 7 bases unmatched.

This clone came up once. The chain uses TRBV29-1 and TRBJ1-5, with TRBD1 matching 8 bases. J gave up 4 bases and V 4 bases, and 0 bases lay outside the gene matches. The CDR3 length is 12 residues. The V gene's germline CDR1 is SQVTM and CDR2 ANQGSEA. The CDR3 region is CSVGQGNQPQHF. As DNA, the CDR3 is TGCAGCGTTGGACAGGGGAATCAGCCCCAGCATTTT.

The rearrangement links TRBV5-1 to TRBJ2-3; the D gene is possibly TRBD2 (6 bases). The V gene lost 3 bases and the J gene lost 2 bases, with 10 bases spanning the gap. The CDR3 has 14 amino acids. The germline CDR1 and CDR2 sequences are SGHRS and YFSETQ. The CDR3 DNA is TGCGCCAGCAGCTCATGGACTAACACAGATACGCAGTATTTT. Residues: CASSSWTNTDTQYF.

The chain combines TRBV5-1 with TRBJ1-1; D is undetermined. Germline assignment: CDR1 SGHRS and CDR2 YFSETQ. The CDR3 contains 14 residues. The V and J ends lost 1 base and 1 base respectively, with 8 bases between them. The DNA for the CDR3 is TGCGCCAGCAGCTTGTTACGGGGGAACACTGAAGCTTTCTTT. This encodes CASSLLRGNTEAFF.

This clone was counted a few times. Compared with germline, one end of the junction differs, possibly owing to a read error. V usage is TRBV29-1 and J usage is TRBJ2-2; D may be TRBD1 (6 bases). Germline V CDR1 and CDR2: SQVTM, ANQGSEA. This CDR3 has 15 amino acids. CDR3 region: CSVVMAGAEHRGAVF. The CDR3 DNA reads as TGCAGCGTTGTTATGGCAGGGGCGGAACACCGGGGAGCTGTTTTT.

The J gene is TRBJ2-3, the V gene TRBV9; D perhaps matches TRBD2 (6 bases). CDR3 size: 14 residues. The germline gives CDR1 SGDLS, CDR2 YYNGEE. With 0 bases removed from V and 9 bases from J, the gap between germline ends came to 14 bases. For the CDR3, the DNA is TGTGCCAGCAGCGTAGCTCCTCAGAGCGGGACGCAGTATTTT. This encodes CASSVAPQSGTQYF.

The V and J genes are TRBV6-5 and TRBJ2-2, with TRBD1 matching over 9 bases. Germline V CDR1 and CDR2: MNHEY, SVGAGI. J lost 4 bases, V lost 5 bases, and 2 bases had no gene match. This CDR3 region has 14 residues. The DNA for the CDR3 is TGTGCCAGCAGTCGACAGGGGGGCACCGGGGAGCTGTTTTTT. Its protein is CASSRQGGTGELFF.

The CDR3 loop reads CASSLGTGGETQYF. DNA for the CDR3: TGCGCCAGCAGCTTGGGCACCGGGGGGGAGACCCAGTACTTC. The J gene is TRBJ2-5, the V gene TRBV5-1; 7 bases agree with TRBD2. Germline V gene lookup returns CDR1 SGHRS and CDR2 YFSETQ. The CDR3 covers 14 residues. J lost 5 bases, V lost 0 bases, and 4 bases had no gene match.

This clone showed up just once. V is TRBV18 and J is TRBJ1-4; maybe TRBD1 (6 bases). Germline V lookup: CDR1 KGHSH, CDR2 LQKENI. V dropped 3 bases and J dropped 4 bases, with 18 bases sitting between them. CDR3 size: 17 residues. The CDR3 loop is CASSPAGAGAFNEKLFF. DNA of the CDR3: TGTGCCAGCTCACCCGCCGGAGCAGGGGCCTTTAATGAAAAACTGTTTTTT.

CDR3 DNA: TGTGCCAGCAGCCCCCCAAGGGCCAACACCGGGGAGCTGTTTTTT. Amino acids: CASSPPRANTGELFF. V usage is TRBV4-2 and J usage is TRBJ2-2; no firm D call. Germline CDR1 is LGHNA and CDR2 is YNFKEQ. The CDR3 is 15 amino acids. V was cut by 4 bases and J by 2 bases, with 11 bases left in between.

The chain links TRBV9 to TRBJ2-7; D gene unclear. The V end was cut by 1 base, the J end by 2 bases, with 10 bases between. The germline gives CDR1 SGDLS, CDR2 YYNGEE. The CDR3 runs to 14 residues. Here the CDR3 reads CASSVRSIPYEQYF. The CDR3 coding sequence is TGTGCCAGCAGCGTAAGGAGTATCCCCTACGAGCAGTACTTC.

The genes are TRBV10-3 and TRBJ2-1, with 9 bases that match TRBD2. V dropped 0 bases and J dropped 6; count of bases not matched to a gene: 12. Looked up from germline, CDR1 is ENHRY and CDR2 is SYGVKD. The CDR3 contains 18 residues. CDR3 sequence: CAISESTPGTSTSNEQFF. The CDR3 DNA reads as TGTGCCATCAGTGAGTCGACACCCGGGACTAGCACGTCCAATGAGCAGTTCTTC.

This clone has a single count. The chain couples TRBV29-1 to TRBJ2-2, with TRBD2 matching over 8 bases. The V gene end was trimmed by 0 bases and the J gene end by 6 bases; junction bases not matched to a gene: 12. CDR3 length equals 17 residues. Germline V CDR1 and CDR2: SQVTM, ANQGSEA. CDR3 DNA: TGCAGCGTTGAAGATCTGGGTAGCGGGACCTCCCCCGGGGAGCTGTTTTTT. Translating it yields CSVEDLGSGTSPGELFF.

This chain links TRBV27 with TRBJ1-5, with D possibly being TRBD1 (6 bases). V was shortened by 5 bases and J by 2 bases, with 13 bases between the two germline ends. Germline CDR1 and CDR2: MNHEY and SMNVEV (reference sequence). CDR3 length: 15 amino acids. CDR3 coding DNA: TGTGCCAGCAGTGGGGGGGGCGCTGGCAATCAGCCCCAGCATTTT. Translation gives CASSGGGAGNQPQHF.

This chain joins TRBV5-1 and TRBJ1-1, with D possibly TRBD1 on 6 matching bases. CDR1 is SGHRS, CDR2 YFSETQ, per germline. Trimming took 2 bases from V and 5 from J, leaving 13 bases between them. CDR3 length equals 14 residues. Written as DNA, the CDR3 is TGCGCCAGCAGCTTAACAGGGTCTGGGACTGAAGCTTTCTTT. It translates to CASSLTGSGTEAFF.

The chain is built from TRBV6-4 and TRBJ1-5; D is undetermined. Germline V lookup: CDR1 MRHNA, CDR2 SNTAGT. V lost 2 bases, J lost 0 bases, and 8 bases lay in between. There are 15 residues in the CDR3. CDR3 nucleotide sequence: TGTGCCAGCAGTGACCGGCGGTATAGCAATCAGCCCCAGCATTTT. As protein: CASSDRRYSNQPQHF.

The chain carries TRBV18 and TRBJ2-5; 9 bases map to TRBD2. The V gene's germline CDR1 is KGHSH and CDR2 LQKENI. Trimming took 4 bases from V and 1 from J; bases not matched to a gene: 4. This CDR3 has 15 residues. CDR3 nucleotide sequence: TGTGCCAGCTCACTTAGCGGGAGTCCCCAAGAGACCCAGTACTTC. Protein: CASSLSGSPQETQYF.

This clone ranks as medium-sized. The chain combines TRBV7-2 with TRBJ2-1, with D tentatively TRBD1 or TRBD2 (6 bases each). The length of the CDR3 is 16 residues. V lost 5 bases and J lost 2, with 16 bases in between. Germline loops: CDR1 SGHTA, CDR2 FQGNSA. The CDR3 nucleotides read TGTGCCAGCAGCGCTCTAGCGAGGGGGACCTACAATGAGCAGTTCTTC. Translation: CASSALARGTYNEQFF.

The rearrangement joins TRBV6-5 to TRBJ2-3; D is possibly TRBD2 (6 bases). With 3 bases removed from V and 4 bases from J, the gap between germline ends came to 14 bases. CDR1 MNHEY and CDR2 SVGAGI come from the germline V gene. This CDR3 has 15 residues. The CDR3: CASSYTGDGADTQYF. In nucleotides, the CDR3 is TGTGCCAGCAGTTATACGGGAGATGGCGCAGATACGCAGTATTTT.

In DNA form, the CDR3 reads TGTGCCAGCAGCTTAGCGGCGATCCGCTCCTACGAGCAGTACTTC. This encodes CASSLAAIRSYEQYF. The chain couples TRBV11-1 to TRBJ2-7, with D unresolved. Trimming stripped 0 bases from V and 0 bases from J, with 9 bases between. The CDR3 is 15 residues long. Germline assignment: CDR1 SGHAT and CDR2 FQDESV (reference sequence).

This chain uses TRBV6-5 with TRBJ2-7; D call uncertain. This CDR3 has 13 amino acids. Per the germline V gene, CDR1 is MNHEY and CDR2 is SVGAGI. Trimming took off 8 bases at V and 3 bases at J, with 14 bases between the two ends. CDR3 DNA: TGTGCCAGCGGAGAGACATCAATCTACGAGCAGTACTTC. This codes for CASGETSIYEQYF.

The chain recombines TRBV6-1 with TRBJ1-5; no clear D. V lost 2 bases, J lost 0 bases, and 5 bases lay in between. Germline V gene lookup returns CDR1 MNHNS and CDR2 SASEGT. The CDR3 totals 14 residues. CDR3 sequence: CASSELISNQPQHF. The CDR3, as DNA: TGTGCCAGCAGTGAACTGATTAGCAATCAGCCCCAGCATTTT.

This clone was found a few times. The chain joins TRBV11-1 to TRBJ1-5, with D possibly matching TRBD1 (5 bases). V lost 8 bases and J lost 6, with 11 bases in between. The CDR3 is 12 amino acids. Germline lookup yields CDR1 SGHAT and CDR2 FQDESV (reference sequence). The CDR3 region is CASGAGSQPQHF. In DNA form, the CDR3 reads TGTGCCAGCGGGGCAGGGAGTCAGCCCCAGCATTTT.